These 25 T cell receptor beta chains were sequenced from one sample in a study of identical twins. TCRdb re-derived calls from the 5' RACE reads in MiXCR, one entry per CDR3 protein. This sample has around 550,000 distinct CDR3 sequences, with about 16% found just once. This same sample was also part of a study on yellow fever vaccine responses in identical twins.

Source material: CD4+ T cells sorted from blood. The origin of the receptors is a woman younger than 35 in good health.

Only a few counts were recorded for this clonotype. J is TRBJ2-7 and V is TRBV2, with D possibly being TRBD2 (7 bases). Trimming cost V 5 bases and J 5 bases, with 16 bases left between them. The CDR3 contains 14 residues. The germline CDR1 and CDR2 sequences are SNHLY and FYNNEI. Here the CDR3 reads CASSFQDSGDEQYV. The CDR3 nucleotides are TGTGCCAGCAGTTTTCAGGACAGCGGGGACGAGCAGTACGTC.

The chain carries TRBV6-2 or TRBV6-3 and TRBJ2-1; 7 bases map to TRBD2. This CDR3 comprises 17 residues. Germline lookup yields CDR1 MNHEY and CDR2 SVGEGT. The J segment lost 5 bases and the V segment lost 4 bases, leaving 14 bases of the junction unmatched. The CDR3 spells CASSLPPGGSGNNEQFF. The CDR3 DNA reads TGTGCCAGCAGTTTACCGCCTGGCGGGAGTGGAAACAATGAGCAGTTCTTC.

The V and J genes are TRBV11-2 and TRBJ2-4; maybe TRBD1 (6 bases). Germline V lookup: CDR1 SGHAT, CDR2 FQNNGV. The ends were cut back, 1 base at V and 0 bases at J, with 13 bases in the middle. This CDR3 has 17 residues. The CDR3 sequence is CASSLGGQTTAKNIQYF. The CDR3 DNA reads TGTGCCAGCAGCTTAGGCGGACAGACCACAGCCAAAAACATTCAGTACTTC.

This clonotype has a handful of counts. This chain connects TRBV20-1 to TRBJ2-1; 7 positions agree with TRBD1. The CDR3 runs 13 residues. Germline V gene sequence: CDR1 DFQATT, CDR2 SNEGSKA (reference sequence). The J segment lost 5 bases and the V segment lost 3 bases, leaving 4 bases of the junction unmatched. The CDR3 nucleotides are TGCAGTGCTAGCCGACAGGGTCACAATGAGCAGTTCTTC. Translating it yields CSASRQGHNEQFF.

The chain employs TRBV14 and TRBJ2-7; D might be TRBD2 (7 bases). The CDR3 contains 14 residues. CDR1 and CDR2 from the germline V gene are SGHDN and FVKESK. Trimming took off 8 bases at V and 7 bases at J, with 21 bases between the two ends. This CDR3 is CASELGGGAREQYF. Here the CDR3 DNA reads TGTGCCAGCGAGCTCGGAGGGGGGGCTAGGGAGCAGTACTTC.

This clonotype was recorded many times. The CDR3 protein is CASSLLAGSGGNTEAFF. In DNA form, the CDR3 reads TGTGCCAGCAGTTTACTTGCGGGGAGTGGGGGGAACACTGAAGCTTTCTTT. The V call is TRBV12-3 or TRBV12-4, the J call TRBJ1-1, with a tentative D call TRBD1 (5 bases). The length of the CDR3 is 17 residues. Trimming pared 2 bases from V and 1 base from J, leaving 17 bases between.

CDR3 protein: CSVVIRGSGRSYNEQFF. CDR3 nucleotide sequence: TGCAGCGTTGTAATCCGGGGTAGCGGGAGATCCTACAATGAGCAGTTCTTC. This chain joins TRBV29-1 and TRBJ2-1; TRBD2 agrees at 9 bases. The CDR3 consists of 17 residues. Germline values: CDR1 SQVTM, CDR2 ANQGSEA. V shed 4 bases, J shed 1 base, and the junction held 11 bases outside the gene matches.

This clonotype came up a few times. This CDR3 is CASSERDRGPYEQYF. The CDR3 DNA reads TGTGCCAGCAGCGAAAGGGACAGGGGGCCCTACGAGCAGTACTTC. V gene TRBV7-8 combines with J gene TRBJ2-7; 12 bases are shared with TRBD1. CDR3 length: 15 amino acids. Germline values: CDR1 SGHVS, CDR2 FQNEAQ. V gave up 5 bases and J gave up 2 bases; unmatched junction bases: 4. The complete variable domain, with remaining parts taken from reference TRBV7-8 and TRBJ2-7, reads GAGVSQSPRYKVAKRGQDVALRCDPISGHVSLFWYQQALGQGPEFLTYFQNEAQLDKSGLPSDRFFAERPEGSVSTLKIQRTQQEDSAVYLCASSERDRGPYEQYFGPGTRLTVT.

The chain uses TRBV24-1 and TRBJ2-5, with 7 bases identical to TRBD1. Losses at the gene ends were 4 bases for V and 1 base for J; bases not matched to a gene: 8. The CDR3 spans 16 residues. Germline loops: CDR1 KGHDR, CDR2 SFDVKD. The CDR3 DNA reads TGTGCCACCAGTGACCATGGGACAGCTACCCAAGAGACCCAGTACTTC. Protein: CATSDHGTATQETQYF.

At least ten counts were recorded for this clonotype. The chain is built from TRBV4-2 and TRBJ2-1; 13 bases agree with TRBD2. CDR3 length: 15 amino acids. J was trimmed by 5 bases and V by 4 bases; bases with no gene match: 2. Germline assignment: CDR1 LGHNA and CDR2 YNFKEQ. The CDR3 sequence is CASSLGTSGNNEQFF. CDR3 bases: TGTGCCAGCAGCCTCGGGACTAGCGGGAACAATGAGCAGTTCTTC.

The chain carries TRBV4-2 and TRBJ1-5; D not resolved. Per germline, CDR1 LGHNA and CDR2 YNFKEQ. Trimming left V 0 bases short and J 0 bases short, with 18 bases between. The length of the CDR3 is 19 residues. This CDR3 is CASSQDWNPLTYSNQPQHF. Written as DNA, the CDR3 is TGTGCCAGCAGCCAAGATTGGAACCCTTTGACATATAGCAATCAGCCCCAGCATTTT.

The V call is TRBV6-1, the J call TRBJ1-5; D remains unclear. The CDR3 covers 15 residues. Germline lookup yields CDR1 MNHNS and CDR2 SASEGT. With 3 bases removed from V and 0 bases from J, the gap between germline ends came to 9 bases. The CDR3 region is CASSERPYSNQPQHF. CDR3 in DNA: TGTGCCAGCAGTGAGCGGCCTTATAGCAATCAGCCCCAGCATTTT.

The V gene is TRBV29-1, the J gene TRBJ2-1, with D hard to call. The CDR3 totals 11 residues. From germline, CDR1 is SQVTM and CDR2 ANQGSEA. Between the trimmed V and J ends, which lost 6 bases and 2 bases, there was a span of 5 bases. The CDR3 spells CSVTTYNEQFF. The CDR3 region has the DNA TGCAGCGTCACTACCTACAATGAGCAGTTCTTC.

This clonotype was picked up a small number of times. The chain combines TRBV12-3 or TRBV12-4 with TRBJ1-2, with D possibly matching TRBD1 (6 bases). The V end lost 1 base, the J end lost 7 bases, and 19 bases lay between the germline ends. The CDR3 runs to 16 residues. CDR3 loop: CASSLEPQGSGRGYTF. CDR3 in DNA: TGTGCCAGCAGTTTAGAACCGCAGGGGTCGGGTCGTGGCTACACCTTC.

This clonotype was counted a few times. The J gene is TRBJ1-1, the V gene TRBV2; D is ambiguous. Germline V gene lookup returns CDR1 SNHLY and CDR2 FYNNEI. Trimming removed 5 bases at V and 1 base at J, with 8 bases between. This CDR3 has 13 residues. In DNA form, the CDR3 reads TGTGCCAGCAGTATCGACGAGAACACTGAAGCTTTCTTT. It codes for CASSIDENTEAFF. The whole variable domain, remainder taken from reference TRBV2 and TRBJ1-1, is EPEVTQTPSHQVTQMGQEVILRCVPISNHLYFYWYRQILGQKVEFLVSFYNNEISEKSEIFDDQFSVERPDGSNFTLKIRSTKLEDSAMYFCASSIDENTEAFFGQGTRLTVV.

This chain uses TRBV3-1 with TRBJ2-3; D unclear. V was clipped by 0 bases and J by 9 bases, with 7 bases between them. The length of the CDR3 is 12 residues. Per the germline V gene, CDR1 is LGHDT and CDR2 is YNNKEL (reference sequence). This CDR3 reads CASSQESWTQYF. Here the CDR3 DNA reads TGTGCCAGCAGCCAAGAGAGTTGGACGCAGTATTTT.

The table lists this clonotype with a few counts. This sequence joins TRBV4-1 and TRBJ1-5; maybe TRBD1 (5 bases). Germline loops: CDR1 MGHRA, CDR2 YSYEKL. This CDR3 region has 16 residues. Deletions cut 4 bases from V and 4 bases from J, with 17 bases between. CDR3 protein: CASSPLTEKGNQPQHF. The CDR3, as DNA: TGCGCCAGCAGCCCCCTAACAGAGAAGGGGAATCAGCCCCAGCATTTT.

DNA of the CDR3: TGCGCCAGCAGCCAAGGCCACTCGGGGTTAAAAGAGACCCAGTACTTC. Its translation: CASSQGHSGLKETQYF. The chain carries TRBV4-1 and TRBJ2-5; tentatively, D is TRBD2 (5 bases). This CDR3 has 16 amino acids. The germline CDR1 and CDR2 sequences are MGHRA and YSYEKL. Deletions cut 1 base from V and 3 bases from J, with 15 bases between.

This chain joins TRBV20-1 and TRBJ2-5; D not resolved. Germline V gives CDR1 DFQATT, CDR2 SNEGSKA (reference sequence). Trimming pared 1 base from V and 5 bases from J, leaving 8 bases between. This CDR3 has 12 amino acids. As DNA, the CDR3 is TGCAGTGCTAGAGCAACTCAGGAGACCCAGTACTTC. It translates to CSARATQETQYF.

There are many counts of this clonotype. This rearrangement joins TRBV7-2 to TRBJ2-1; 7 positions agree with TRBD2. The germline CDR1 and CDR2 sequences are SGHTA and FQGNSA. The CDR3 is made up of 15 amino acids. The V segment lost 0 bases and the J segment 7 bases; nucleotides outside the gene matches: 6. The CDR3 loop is CASSLAREKLNEQFF. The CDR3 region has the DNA TGTGCCAGCAGCTTAGCGCGGGAGAAATTAAATGAGCAGTTCTTC.

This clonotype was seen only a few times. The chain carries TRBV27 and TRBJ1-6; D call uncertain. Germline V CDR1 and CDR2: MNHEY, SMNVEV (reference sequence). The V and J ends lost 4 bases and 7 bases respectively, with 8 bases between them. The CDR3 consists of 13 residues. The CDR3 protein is CASSYDGNSPLHF. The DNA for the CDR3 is TGTGCCAGCAGTTATGACGGAAATTCACCCCTCCACTTT.

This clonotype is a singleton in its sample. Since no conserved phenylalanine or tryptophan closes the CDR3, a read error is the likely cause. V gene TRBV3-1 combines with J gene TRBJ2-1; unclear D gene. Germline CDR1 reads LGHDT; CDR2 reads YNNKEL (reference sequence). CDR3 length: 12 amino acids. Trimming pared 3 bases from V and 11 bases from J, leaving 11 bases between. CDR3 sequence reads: CASSHHNNQQFL. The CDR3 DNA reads TGTGCCAGCAGCCACCACAACAACCAGCAGTTCCTC.

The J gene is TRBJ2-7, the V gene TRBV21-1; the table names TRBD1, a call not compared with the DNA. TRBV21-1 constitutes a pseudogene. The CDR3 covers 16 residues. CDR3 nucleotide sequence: TGTGCCAGCAGCAAAGAAAATATTTGGACAGGGCGCGAGCAGTACGTC. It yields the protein CASSKENIWTGREQYV.

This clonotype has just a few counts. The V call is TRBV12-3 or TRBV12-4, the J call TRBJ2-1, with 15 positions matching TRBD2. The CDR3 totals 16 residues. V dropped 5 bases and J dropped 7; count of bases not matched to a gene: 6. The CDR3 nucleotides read TGTGCCAGCAGTGAAAGGACTAGCGGGGGGGCTAATGAGCAGTTCTTC. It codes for CASSERTSGGANEQFF.

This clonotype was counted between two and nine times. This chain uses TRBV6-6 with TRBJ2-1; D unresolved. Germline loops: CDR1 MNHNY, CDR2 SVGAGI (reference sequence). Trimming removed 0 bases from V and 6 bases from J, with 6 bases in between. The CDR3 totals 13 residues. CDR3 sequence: CASSYSSPNEQFF. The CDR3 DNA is TGTGCCAGCAGTTACTCTTCGCCCAATGAGCAGTTCTTC.